Following are 3 T cell receptor beta chains from one sample sequenced in a study of T-cell memory formation after mild COVID-19. Each CDR3 protein is one row after TCRdb ran MiXCR on the 5' RACE reads. The sample lists approximately 300,000 distinct CDR3 sequences; approximately 16% were seen once. Sequencing used PBMCs or a T cell subset sorted from them (not recorded which). All receptors come from a man aged 18 to 30 who had mild COVID-19 (a few samples of this study predate the infection). Cell type and time point are not known.

This clonotype was detected once. This rearrangement joins TRBV20-1 to TRBJ2-3; 12 nucleotides align to TRBD2. The CDR3 loop spans 17 amino acids. Germline lookup yields CDR1 DFQATT and CDR2 SNEGSKA (reference sequence). V dropped 4 bases and J dropped 0; count of bases not matched to a gene: 8. CDR3 DNA sequence: TGCAGTGCTACGACTAGCGGGGGCTTCTCTAGCACAGATACGCAGTATTTT. Protein: CSATTSGGFSSTDTQYF.

This clonotype was observed many times. This rearrangement joins TRBV7-6 to TRBJ1-5, with 8 nucleotides matching TRBD1. The V segment lost 5 bases and the J segment 7 bases; nucleotides outside the gene matches: 4. There are 13 residues in the CDR3. CDR1 is SGHVS, CDR2 FNYEAQ, per germline. CDR3 loop: CASSGQGSQPQHF. Here the CDR3 DNA reads TGTGCCAGCAGCGGACAGGGTAGCCAGCCCCAGCATTTT.

The rearrangement uses TRBV2 and TRBJ2-5, with unresolved D. V gave up 7 bases and J gave up 3 bases, with 6 bases separating them. The CDR3 is made up of 11 amino acids. Germline V CDR1 and CDR2: SNHLY, FYNNEI. CDR3 nucleotides: TGTGCCAGCACCAACAAAGAGACCCAGTACTTC. Protein: CASTNKETQYF.